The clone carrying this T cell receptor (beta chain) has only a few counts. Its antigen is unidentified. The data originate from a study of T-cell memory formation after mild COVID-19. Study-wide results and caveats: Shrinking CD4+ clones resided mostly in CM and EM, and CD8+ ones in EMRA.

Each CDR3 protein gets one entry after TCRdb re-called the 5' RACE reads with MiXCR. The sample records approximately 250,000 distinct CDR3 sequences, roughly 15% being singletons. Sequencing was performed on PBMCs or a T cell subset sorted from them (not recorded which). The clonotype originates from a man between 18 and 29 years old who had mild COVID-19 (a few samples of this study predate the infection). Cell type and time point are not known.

CDR3: CASSLAQGGNIQYF. The CDR3 nucleotides are TGCGCCAGCAGCTTGGCCCAGGGCGGAAACATTCAGTACTTC. This chain uses TRBV5-1 with TRBJ2-4, with D perhaps matching TRBD1 (5 bases). Germline V gene lookup returns CDR1 SGHRS and CDR2 YFSETQ. The CDR3 spans 14 residues. Trimming took 0 bases from V and 6 from J, leaving 10 bases between them.